Following are 8 T cell receptor beta chains from one sample sequenced in a study of shared clonotypes between healthy human individuals. Assay used: immunoSEQ multiplex PCR; TCRdb lists only in-frame clones, some missing. The sample shows approximately 1.4 million clones, 98% of them seen only once. Sequencing input: naive CD4+ T cells sorted from blood. Specified subset: CD45RA+ positively selected. These TCRs come from a man aged 25-45 years in good health.

The chain employs TRBV6-5 and TRBJ2-3, with 7 bases aligning to TRBD2. CDR1 is MNHEY and CDR2 is SVGAGI in the germline V gene. The J segment lost 0 bases and the V segment lost 2 bases, leaving 2 bases of the junction unmatched. The CDR3 loop spans 15 amino acids. CDR3: CASSYGGGSTDTQYF. The CDR3 DNA sequence: TGTGCCAGCAGTTACGGCGGGGGAAGCACAGATACGCAGTATTTT.

The chain uses TRBV7-9 and TRBJ1-3; 7 bases are a match to TRBD1. Germline assignment: CDR1 SEHNR and CDR2 FQNEAQ (reference sequence). This CDR3 is 19 amino acids long. Trimming cost V 4 bases and J 0 bases; bases outside gene matches: 15. The CDR3 DNA reads as TGTGCCAGCAGCTCCCTGTCAGGGGGGGAAAAAATCTCTGGAAACACCATATATTTT. This gives the protein CASSSLSGGEKISGNTIYF.

This rearrangement joins TRBV4-1 to TRBJ2-5; 9 nucleotides line up with TRBD1. CDR1 and CDR2 (germline): MGHRA, YSYEKL. This CDR3 spans 15 amino acids. J gave up 5 bases and V 0 bases, and 4 bases lay outside the gene matches. The CDR3: CASSQDGTGRETQYF. CDR3 coding DNA: TGCGCCAGCAGCCAAGACGGGACAGGGAGGGAGACCCAGTACTTC.

This clone was picked up one time. V gene TRBV25-1 combines with J gene TRBJ2-7; 11 positions match TRBD1. This CDR3 is 14 amino acids long. Trimming took 4 bases from V and 4 from J; bases not matched to a gene: 3. Germline lookup yields CDR1 MGHDK and CDR2 SYGVNS. The CDR3: CASSGDRGEYEQYF. CDR3 sequence (DNA): TGTGCCAGCAGTGGGGACAGGGGGGAGTACGAGCAGTACTTC.

This chain uses TRBV7-2 with TRBJ2-5, with a tentative D call TRBD1 (5 bases). The CDR3 is 16 residues long. The V gene lost 1 base and the J gene lost 0 bases, with 12 bases spanning the gap. Germline V gives CDR1 SGHTA, CDR2 FQGNSA. CDR3 DNA: TGTGCCAGCAGCTTAGGTCCAGGGCCGTACCAAGAGACCCAGTACTTC. Translation: CASSLGPGPYQETQYF.

This rearrangement joins TRBV11-3 to TRBJ2-1, with 7 bases matching TRBD1. Per germline, CDR1 SGHNT and CDR2 YENEEA. Losses at the gene ends were 5 bases for V and 7 bases for J; bases not matched to a gene: 8. The CDR3 contains 14 residues. The CDR3 loop is CASSKRDSQNEQFF. Here the CDR3 DNA reads TGTGCCAGCAGCAAACGGGACAGTCAAAATGAGCAGTTCTTC.

Turning to this clone: The sample contains more than one DNA sequence encoding this CDR3. The J gene is TRBJ1-1, the V gene TRBV2; TRBD1 aligns across 9 bases. The CDR3 loop spans 14 amino acids. In germline, CDR1 is SNHLY, CDR2 FYNNEI. V shed 6 bases, J shed 2 bases, and the junction held 4 bases outside the gene matches. The CDR3 protein is CASRRTGVNTEAFF. CDR3 in DNA: TGTGCCAGCAGGCGGACAGGGGTCAACACTGAAGCTTTCTTT.

The rearrangement links TRBV15 to TRBJ2-3; D gene ambiguous. The germline CDR1 and CDR2 sequences are LNHNV and YYDKDF (reference sequence). Trimming took 0 bases from V and 10 from J, leaving 17 bases between them. CDR3 length: 15 amino acids. The DNA of the CDR3 is TGTGCCACCAGCAGAGATGCCCGGGTCGACCATGCGCAGTATTTT. This gives the protein CATSRDARVDHAQYF. The complete variable domain, with remaining parts taken from reference TRBV15 and TRBJ2-3, reads DAMVIQNPRYQVTQFGKPVTLSCSQTLNHNVMYWYQQKSSQAPKLLFHYYDKDFNNEADTPDNFQSRRPNTSFCFLDIRSPGLGDTAMYLCATSRDARVDHAQYFGPGTRLTVL.